This entry describes one T cell receptor (beta chain). In the original workflow: By means of reference gene primer amplification, nucleated cell counts were estimated. Clones were read by immunoSEQ multiplex PCR, and TCRdb kept only the in-frame ones, dropping some. V, J and clone size are taken as reported in that table, and D and trimming were inferred from the DNA itself. Counted here are 180,000 or so clones, 75% to 90% occurring once; the ten biggest clones make up approximately 13%. The data belong to a study of blood T cell repertoires in COVID-19. J was trimmed by 7 bases and V by 5 bases; bases with no gene match: 6. The germline gives CDR1 SGHTA, CDR2 FQGTGA. This CDR3 has 15 residues.

The material sequenced was PBMCs or T cells enriched from blood (not recorded which). This receptor was identified in a woman in her sixties or seventies who had recovered from COVID-19. This chain joins TRBV7-3 and TRBJ2-7, with 15 bases aligning to TRBD2. The CDR3 spells CASSQLGLAGGEQYF. The CDR3 DNA follows: TGTGCCAGCAGCCAACTGGGACTAGCGGGAGGTGAGCAGTACTTC.